Presented here are 29 T cell receptor beta chains from one specimen sequenced in a study of cytomegalovirus exposure and HLA in healthy donors. PCR amplification relied on 60 Vbeta primers (plus 13 Jbeta primers). Assay used: immunoSEQ multiplex PCR; TCRdb lists only in-frame clones, some missing. Here the sample spans 97,000 or so clones, less than 9.5% being singletons. Material: PBMCs. These receptors came from a man aged 45-65 years in good health and CMV-seropositive.

This clone has only a few counts. This chain joins TRBV5-1 and TRBJ2-1, with 10 bases matching TRBD2. CDR3 length: 17 residues. Germline V gene data show CDR1 as SGHRS and CDR2 as YFSETQ. J lost 5 bases, V lost 0 bases, and 8 bases had no gene match. The CDR3 sequence: CASSLELAGTSDNEQFF. CDR3 coding DNA: TGCGCCAGCAGCTTGGAACTTGCCGGGACTAGCGACAATGAGCAGTTCTTC. Complete variable domain (other parts from reference TRBV5-1 and TRBJ2-1): KAGVTQTPRYLIKTRGQQVTLSCSPISGHRSVSWYQQTPGQGLQFLFEYFSETQRNKGNFPGRFSGRQFSNSRSEMNVSTLELGDSALYLCASSLELAGTSDNEQFFGPGTRLTVL.

The chain couples TRBV6-5 to TRBJ1-2; 9 positions agree with TRBD1. The CDR3 spans 14 residues. The trim removed 6 bases at V and 3 bases at J, leaving 5 bases unmatched. Per germline, CDR1 MNHEY and CDR2 SVGAGI. This CDR3 reads CASRSGQGYYGYTF. The CDR3 region has the DNA TGTGCCAGCAGGAGCGGACAGGGGTACTATGGCTACACCTTC.

This clone was counted only a few times. The chain couples TRBV28 to TRBJ1-5; no firm D call. Germline V CDR1 and CDR2: MDHEN, SYDVKM. V shed 6 bases and J shed 7 bases, with 10 bases lying between them. This CDR3 contains 12 residues. CDR3 protein: CASRTLRQPQHF. CDR3 coding DNA: TGTGCCAGCAGGACTTTACGGCAGCCCCAGCATTTT. Together with reference TRBV28 and TRBJ1-5, the CDR3 gives the full variable domain: DVKVTQSSRYLVKRTGEKVFLECVQDMDHENMFWYRQDPGLGLRLIYFSYDVKMKEKGDIPEGYSVSREKKERFSLILESASTNQTSMYLCASRTLRQPQHFGDGTRLSIL.

The CDR3 coding sequence is TGTGCCAGCAGCCCTGGGACTAGCGGGAGCTACAATGAGCAGTTCTTC. Translating gives CASSPGTSGSYNEQFF. This chain connects TRBV5-4 to TRBJ2-1, with 14 bases matching TRBD2. V gave up 4 bases and J gave up 3 bases; unmatched junction bases: 3. This CDR3 contains 16 residues. Germline values: CDR1 SGHNT, CDR2 YYREEE (reference sequence).

The chain links TRBV15 to TRBJ2-1; 7 bases are a match to TRBD1. V was pared by 3 bases and J by 4 bases, with 6 bases of the junction left unmatched. The CDR3 is 15 amino acids. The germline V gene encodes CDR1 LNHNV and CDR2 YYDKDF (reference sequence). CDR3 protein: CATSSWDSQYNEQFF. The DNA for the CDR3 is TGTGCCACCAGCAGCTGGGACAGTCAATACAATGAGCAGTTCTTC.

The V and J genes are TRBV11-2 and TRBJ2-4, with TRBD2 as a possible D gene (6 bases). CDR3 length: 13 residues. Germline CDR1 and CDR2: SGHAT and FQNNGV. V was shortened by 2 bases and J by 6 bases, with 8 bases between the two germline ends. The CDR3 region is CASSLSGGNIQYF. CDR3 DNA sequence: TGTGCCAGCAGCTTATCCGGGGGAAACATTCAGTACTTC.

This clone has a handful of counts. This chain joins TRBV18 and TRBJ2-2; 10 bases are a match to TRBD2. This CDR3 is 17 amino acids long. V was clipped by 3 bases and J by 3 bases; unmatched bases: 7. Germline CDR1 reads KGHSH; CDR2 reads LQKENI. CDR3 coding DNA: TGTGCCAGCTCACCGCCTAGCGGGAGTAAGGACACCGGGGAGCTGTTTTTT. As protein: CASSPPSGSKDTGELFF.

A few counts support this clone. V usage is TRBV7-9 and J usage is TRBJ2-5; TRBD1 agrees at 7 bases. V shed 5 bases, J shed 7 bases, and the junction held 16 bases outside the gene matches. The length of the CDR3 is 16 residues. The germline V gene has CDR1 SEHNR and CDR2 FQNEAQ (reference sequence). CDR3 nucleotides: TGTGCCAGCAGCCCTAGACAGGGAGATGGGATAGGGACCCAGTACTTC. Translation gives CASSPRQGDGIGTQYF.

This clone showed up just a few times. The chain is built from TRBV30 and TRBJ2-3, with TRBD2 matching 7 bases. Looked up from germline, CDR1 is GTSNPN and CDR2 is SVGIG (reference sequence). The V and J ends lost 3 bases and 2 bases, in that order; junction bases with no gene match: 11. This CDR3 region has 16 residues. Written as DNA, the CDR3 is TGTGCCTGGAGCGCTACGCGCGGGGGTGTCACAGATACGCAGTATTTT. Translated: CAWSATRGGVTDTQYF.

This clone has just a few counts. The chain recombines TRBV19 with TRBJ2-5; 11 nucleotides agree with TRBD1. There are 16 residues in the CDR3. CDR1 and CDR2 (germline): LNHDA, SQIVND (reference sequence). J lost 5 bases, V lost 5 bases, and 10 bases had no gene match. As DNA, the CDR3 is TGTGCCAGTAGTCCTCGGACAGGGGGCAGTCGGGAGACCCAGTACTTC. Amino acid sequence: CASSPRTGGSRETQYF. The full variable domain, with the rest looked up from reference TRBV19 and TRBJ2-5, is DGGITQSPKYLFRKEGQNVTLSCEQNLNHDAMYWYRQDPGQGLRLIYYSQIVNDFQKGDIAEGYSVSREKKESFPLTVTSAQKNPTAFYLCASSPRTGGSRETQYFGPGTRLLVL.

In this sample, this clone turned up a few times. CDR3 sequence: CASSLTGSQPQHF. CDR3 bases: TGTGCCAGCAGCTTGACAGGGAGTCAGCCCCAGCATTTT. The V and J genes are TRBV5-5 and TRBJ1-5, with D maybe TRBD1 (6 bases). V lost 1 base, J lost 6 bases, and 8 bases lay in between. Germline lookup yields CDR1 SGHKS and CDR2 YYEKEE (reference sequence). This CDR3 has 13 residues.

In this sample, this clone turned up a few times. At one boundary the junction diverges from the germline segment, which might be a read error. The chain joins TRBV7-7 to TRBJ1-1; D perhaps matches TRBD1 (6 bases). Looked up from germline, CDR1 is SSHAT and CDR2 is FNYEAQ (reference sequence). There are 13 residues in the CDR3. The CDR3 DNA sequence: TGTGCTAGCAGCTTAGCGGCGGACAGTGAAGCTTTCTTT. As protein: CASSLAADSEAFF.

The genes are TRBV29-1 and TRBJ1-2; 7 positions match TRBD1. V lost 6 bases, J lost 3 bases, and 7 bases stayed unmatched. Per the germline V gene, CDR1 is SQVTM and CDR2 is ANQGSEA. This CDR3 spans 13 amino acids. This chain's CDR3 is CSVYRDSHYGYTF. CDR3 DNA: TGCAGCGTGTACCGGGACAGCCACTATGGCTACACCTTC.

This clone came up once. This sequence joins TRBV28 and TRBJ1-5; D perhaps matches TRBD1 (5 bases). Between the trimmed V and J ends, which lost 8 bases and 6 bases, there was a span of 20 bases. CDR3 length: 15 amino acids. Germline V gene data show CDR1 as MDHEN and CDR2 as SYDVKM. In nucleotides, the CDR3 is TGTGCCAGCGGGGACGAGGGGCGGGGGAGTCAGCCCCAGCATTTT. Protein product: CASGDEGRGSQPQHF.

This chain joins TRBV27 and TRBJ1-1; 12 nucleotides match TRBD1. The CDR3 is 18 amino acids. Germline CDR1 and CDR2: MNHEY and SMNVEV (reference sequence). V lost 2 bases to trimming and J lost 5 bases; unmatched junction nucleotides: 12. Here the CDR3 reads CASSLGGNRDRGPTEAFF. The CDR3 nucleotides are TGTGCCAGCAGTTTAGGGGGAAACCGGGACAGGGGGCCGACTGAAGCTTTCTTT.

This clone was picked up a small number of times. The chain is built from TRBV28 and TRBJ2-3, with 10 bases lining up with TRBD2. The ends lost 3 bases at V and 1 base at J; junction bases unmatched: 13. The CDR3 loop spans 19 amino acids. CDR1 and CDR2 (germline): MDHEN, SYDVKM. The CDR3 sequence: CASSFSLAGVAARTDTQYF. The DNA of the CDR3 is TGTGCCAGCAGTTTCTCGCTAGCGGGAGTTGCGGCTCGCACAGATACGCAGTATTTT.

The gene calls are TRBV5-6 and TRBJ2-6; weak D call: TRBD2 (5 bases). Germline V gene lookup returns CDR1 SGHDT and CDR2 YYEEEE. Trimming left V 2 bases short and J 0 bases short, with 9 bases between. The CDR3 runs to 16 residues. DNA for the CDR3: TGTGCCAGCAGCTTTGGTAGCGACTCTGGGGCCAACGTCCTGACTTTC. Translated, it gives CASSFGSDSGANVLTF. Full variable domain (outside the CDR3, taken from reference TRBV5-6 and TRBJ2-6): DAGVTQSPTHLIKTRGQQVTLRCSPKSGHDTVSWYQQALGQGPQFIFQYYEEEERQRGNFPDRFSGHQFPNYSSELNVNALLLGDSALYLCASSFGSDSGANVLTFGAGSRLTVL.

This chain uses TRBV28 with TRBJ2-7; D might be TRBD2 (6 bases). The CDR3 length is 15 residues. The germline gives CDR1 MDHEN, CDR2 SYDVKM. V gave up 2 bases and J gave up 2 bases, with 13 bases separating them. CDR3 sequence reads: CASSLGGRGAYEQYF. CDR3 nucleotides: TGTGCCAGCAGTTTAGGAGGGAGAGGGGCCTACGAGCAGTACTTC.

This clone was detected only a few times. The rearrangement joins TRBV5-6 to TRBJ2-7; possible D gene TRBD1, 6 bases. The V end lost 5 bases, the J end lost 2 bases, and 17 bases lay between the germline ends. The CDR3 loop spans 15 amino acids. CDR1 and CDR2 from the germline V gene are SGHDT and YYEEEE. CDR3 residues: CASRVFRDKTYEQYF. CDR3 DNA: TGTGCCAGCAGGGTATTCCGGGACAAGACCTACGAGCAGTACTTC.

This clone was counted a few times. The chain carries TRBV10-3 and TRBJ1-1, with 7 bases fitting TRBD1. Unmatched junction bases numbered 2, after V lost 3 bases and J lost 4 bases. This CDR3 contains 13 residues. The germline V gene encodes CDR1 ENHRY and CDR2 SYGVKD. CDR3 loop: CAISEEGATEAFF. The CDR3 DNA reads TGTGCCATCAGTGAAGAGGGGGCCACTGAAGCTTTCTTT.

This clone occurred a few times. This chain joins TRBV9 and TRBJ2-5, with TRBD2 identical over 9 bases. The V segment lost 0 bases and the J segment 5 bases; nucleotides outside the gene matches: 11. CDR1 is SGDLS and CDR2 is YYNGEE in the germline V gene. The CDR3 runs to 17 residues. The DNA of the CDR3 is TGTGCCAGCAGCGTAGCCGGGGGCGGGAGGGCCGCTGAGACCCAGTACTTC. Translation: CASSVAGGGRAAETQYF.

This rearrangement joins TRBV7-2 to TRBJ2-3, with TRBD1 identical over 7 bases. The V and J ends lost 3 bases and 6 bases, in that order; junction bases with no gene match: 12. Germline V CDR1 and CDR2: SGHTA, FQGNSA. The CDR3 is 16 amino acids. The CDR3 loop is CASSFGGQFLADTQYF. The CDR3 DNA is TGTGCCAGCAGCTTTGGGGGACAGTTTCTGGCGGATACGCAGTATTTT.

This clone was picked up a small number of times. The V gene is TRBV7-6, the J gene TRBJ1-3; D not certain. The V end lost 5 bases, the J end lost 0 bases, and 11 bases lay between the germline ends. This CDR3 comprises 15 residues. CDR1 is SGHVS and CDR2 is FNYEAQ in the germline V gene. The CDR3 coding sequence is TGTGCCAGCAGCCATTGGGCCGACTCTGGAAACACCATATATTTT. It encodes CASSHWADSGNTIYF.

A few counts support this clone. The chain recombines TRBV27 with TRBJ2-1, with TRBD2 matching over 14 bases. V was pared by 0 bases and J by 5 bases, with 0 bases of the junction left unmatched. The CDR3 covers 16 residues. CDR1 is MNHEY, CDR2 SMNVEV, per germline (reference sequence). For the CDR3, the DNA is TGTGCCAGCAGTTTATCGGGACTAGCGGGGGACAATGAGCAGTTCTTC. The encoded protein is CASSLSGLAGDNEQFF.

The genes are TRBV7-6 and TRBJ1-5, with D perhaps matching TRBD1 (5 bases). Trimming stripped 4 bases from V and 6 bases from J, with 13 bases between. The length of the CDR3 is 14 residues. Germline V gene sequence: CDR1 SGHVS, CDR2 FNYEAQ. CDR3: CASSSGKTGQPQHF. The DNA for the CDR3 is TGTGCCAGCAGCTCAGGGAAAACCGGTCAGCCCCAGCATTTT.

This clone was counted a few times. The J gene is TRBJ1-6, the V gene TRBV28, with TRBD1 matching over 9 bases. The length of the CDR3 is 16 residues. Germline trimming cut 2 bases from V and 6 bases from J; bases unmatched to any gene: 5. CDR1 and CDR2 from the germline V gene are MDHEN and SYDVKM. The CDR3 spells CASSLTGQGTNSPLHF. CDR3 DNA sequence: TGTGCCAGCAGTTTAACGGGACAGGGTACTAATTCACCCCTCCACTTT.

About this clone: Other nucleotide sequences from this sample produce the same CDR3. This chain links TRBV19 with TRBJ2-5; 12 bases agree with TRBD2. Trimming removed 5 bases from V and 4 bases from J; junction bases left unmatched: 8. This CDR3 spans 16 amino acids. Germline loops: CDR1 LNHDA, CDR2 SQIVND (reference sequence). The CDR3 DNA follows: TGTGCCAGTAGTCTAGGACTAGCGGGAAGGGGAGAGACCCAGTACTTC. It codes for CASSLGLAGRGETQYF.

This clone came up many times. The chain is built from TRBV28 and TRBJ1-1; D possibly corresponds to TRBD1 (5 bases). Germline lookup yields CDR1 MDHEN and CDR2 SYDVKM. The CDR3 is made up of 17 amino acids. Trimming left V 3 bases short and J 2 bases short, with 19 bases between. The CDR3 reads CASSFRVSLRVNTEAFF. The CDR3 coding sequence is TGTGCCAGCAGTTTTAGGGTCTCACTCAGGGTAAACACTGAAGCTTTCTTT.

A few counts support this clone. The rearrangement joins TRBV19 to TRBJ2-3, with 12 bases fitting TRBD1. The CDR3 has 19 residues. V was clipped by 1 base and J by 2 bases; unmatched bases: 10. Germline assignment: CDR1 LNHDA and CDR2 SQIVND (reference sequence). In DNA form, the CDR3 reads TGTGCCAGTAGTATAGCAAGGCGGGGACAGGGGGCGTCCACAGATACGCAGTATTTT. Translating gives CASSIARRGQGASTDTQYF.